This T cell receptor (beta chain) is from a study of neoadjuvant anti-PD-1 for oral cavity cancer. V gave up 3 bases and J gave up 0 bases, with 6 bases separating them. Germline V CDR1 and CDR2: SNHLY, FYNNEI. This CDR3 has 14 amino acids. Using immunoSEQ multiplex PCR, the repertoire was profiled, and TCRdb retains in-frame clones only, with some absent. The repertoire has 55,000 to 80,000 clones, 65% to 85% of them found once; the top ten carry 3% to 3.5%. Specimen: PBMCs, collected before nivolumab (anti-PD-1) treatment. The TCR comes from a person aged 35-79 years with oral cavity squamous cell carcinoma. This chain uses TRBV2 with TRBJ1-5; D ambiguous. CDR3 sequence (DNA): TGTGCCAGCAGTGACAGTTATAGCAATCAGCCCCAGCATTTT. Residues: CASSDSYSNQPQHF.